Detailed here is one T cell receptor beta chain. Its antigen is not known. Trimming removed 6 bases at V and 0 bases at J, with 14 bases between. This CDR3 comprises 15 residues. Germline V lookup: CDR1 MDHEN, CDR2 SYDVKM. Each TCR beta cDNA library carried unique molecular identifiers. MiXCR, applied by TCRdb to the PCR reads, yields one record per CDR3 protein. The repertoire holds around 400,000 distinct CDR3 sequences, with approximately 37% as singletons. These data belong to a study of post-analysis software for immune sequencing data. Study observations and caveats: Five or six TRBV segments, TRBV5-6, TRBV5-1 and TRBV20-1 among them, were found more frequent in patients than controls.

The source is a girl aged 2 to 10 with multiple sclerosis. The source material was blood. The rearrangement uses TRBV28 and TRBJ2-5; D perhaps matches TRBD1 (6 bases). CDR3 coding DNA: TGTGCCAGCAGCGAAAGGGGGAAGTACCAAGAGACCCAGTACTTC. This translates into CASSERGKYQETQYF.